Listed here are 14 T cell receptor beta chains from one sample, sequenced in a study of T cell responses to AZD1222 COVID-19 vaccine. TCRdb's table, derived via immunoSEQ multiplex PCR, lists solely in-frame clones and lacks some. The table records 45,000 to 55,000 clones, about 81% of them present only once. The source was peripheral blood, collected on day 0 of AZD1222 vaccination. These receptors originate from an adult in good health.

A few counts support this clone. The chain recombines TRBV12-3 or TRBV12-4 with TRBJ1-5, with unresolved D. CDR3 size: 13 residues. Trimming took off 7 bases at V and 1 base at J, with 8 bases between the two ends. The CDR3 spells CASNRESNQPQHF. For the CDR3, the DNA is TGTGCCAGCAATAGGGAGAGCAATCAGCCCCAGCATTTT.

This sequence joins TRBV5-6 and TRBJ1-2, with 9 nucleotides matching TRBD1. The CDR3 runs 15 residues. CDR1 is SGHDT and CDR2 is YYEEEE in the germline V gene. The V and J ends lost 6 bases and 2 bases, in that order; junction bases with no gene match: 8. In DNA form, the CDR3 reads TGTGCCAGCAACCCCTGGGACAGGGTCAACTATGGCTACACCTTC. It encodes CASNPWDRVNYGYTF.

This clone was detected only a few times. The rearrangement joins TRBV7-8 to TRBJ1-1; the D is unclear. This CDR3 has 13 residues. V lost 3 bases and J 0 bases, leaving 5 bases between the germline ends. Germline CDR1 reads SGHVS; CDR2 reads FQNEAQ. CDR3 loop: CASSFKMNTEAFF. CDR3 in DNA: TGTGCCAGCAGCTTCAAAATGAACACTGAAGCTTTCTTT. The entire variable domain, with the rest obtained from reference TRBV7-8 and TRBJ1-1, is as follows: GAGVSQSPRYKVAKRGQDVALRCDPISGHVSLFWYQQALGQGPEFLTYFQNEAQLDKSGLPSDRFFAERPEGSVSTLKIQRTQQEDSAVYLCASSFKMNTEAFFGQGTRLTVV.

This chain joins TRBV7-2 and TRBJ2-1, with 11 positions matching TRBD2. The junction had 17 bases not matched to a gene; V was cut back by 4 bases and J by 9 bases. The germline V gene has CDR1 SGHTA and CDR2 FQGNSA. The CDR3 is 18 amino acids. The CDR3 sequence: CASSYGTSGIRRGSEQFF. The CDR3 nucleotides read TGTGCCAGCAGCTACGGGACTAGCGGAATCAGAAGGGGCAGTGAGCAGTTCTTC. The full variable domain, rest sourced from reference TRBV7-2 and TRBJ2-1, is GAGVSQSPSNKVTEKGKDVELRCDPISGHTALYWYRQSLGQGLEFLIYFQGNSAPDKSGLPSDRFSAERTGGSVSTLTIQRTQQEDSAVYLCASSYGTSGIRRGSEQFFGPGTRLTVL.

This clone has a single count. The chain recombines TRBV7-2 with TRBJ1-2, with D possibly being TRBD1 (6 bases). The CDR3 is 16 residues long. Germline V lookup: CDR1 SGHTA, CDR2 FQGNSA. Trimming took off 1 base at V and 0 bases at J, with 12 bases between the two ends. This chain's CDR3 is CASSLGGGIANYGYTF. In DNA form, the CDR3 reads TGTGCCAGCAGCTTAGGTGGGGGCATAGCTAACTATGGCTACACCTTC.

V gene TRBV28 combines with J gene TRBJ2-7; TRBD1 matches at 7 bases. The ends lost 2 bases at V and 0 bases at J; junction bases unmatched: 4. From germline, CDR1 is MDHEN and CDR2 SYDVKM. The CDR3 is made up of 15 amino acids. The CDR3 region is CASSLVPGGSYEQYF. The CDR3 DNA sequence: TGTGCCAGCAGTTTAGTCCCAGGGGGCTCCTACGAGCAGTACTTC.

This chain links TRBV12-3 or TRBV12-4 with TRBJ1-3; D is unresolved. The CDR3 has 12 residues. Deletions cut 6 bases from V and 3 bases from J, with 6 bases between. This CDR3 is CASSRSGNTIYF. The CDR3 DNA follows: TGTGCCAGCAGCCGGAGTGGAAACACCATATATTTT.

The J gene is TRBJ1-3, the V gene TRBV14; D is undetermined. The V end lost 6 bases, the J end lost 4 bases, and 4 bases lay between the germline ends. Germline-derived CDR1 and CDR2 are SGHDN and FVKESK. This CDR3 has 11 residues. The CDR3 DNA follows: TGTGCCAGCAGATCCGGAAACACCATATATTTT. It yields the protein CASRSGNTIYF. The full variable domain, its missing parts supplied by reference TRBV14 and TRBJ1-3, is EAGVTQFPSHSVIEKGQTVTLRCDPISGHDNLYWYRRVMGKEIKFLLHFVKESKQDESGMPNNRFLAERTGGTYSTLKVQPAELEDSGVYFCASRSGNTIYFGEGSWLTVV.

Only one count was recorded for this clone. This chain uses TRBV4-3 with TRBJ1-4; 10 bases match TRBD1. The germline V gene has CDR1 LGHNA and CDR2 YSLEER. This CDR3 has 15 amino acids. Trimming cost V 1 base and J 9 bases; bases outside gene matches: 5. This CDR3 reads CASSQAGTGVQKLFF. The CDR3 DNA reads TGCGCCAGCAGCCAAGCTGGGACAGGGGTGCAAAAACTGTTTTTT.

The sample holds a few counts of this clone. CDR3 loop: CASSLRRGYEQYF. In nucleotides, the CDR3 is TGTGCCAGCAGCCTCCGTAGGGGCTACGAGCAGTACTTC. The chain recombines TRBV3-1 (or the pseudogene TRBV3-2) with TRBJ2-7, with a weak D call TRBD1 (5 bases). In germline, CDR1 is LGHDT, CDR2 YNNKEL (reference sequence). The CDR3 is 13 residues long. Trimming stripped 4 bases from V and 3 bases from J, with 10 bases between.

The V gene is TRBV19, the J gene TRBJ1-5, with TRBD1 as a possible D gene (5 bases). The V gene lost 7 bases and the J gene lost 3 bases, with 13 bases spanning the gap. Germline CDR1 reads LNHDA; CDR2 reads SQIVND (reference sequence). The CDR3 consists of 14 residues. In DNA form, the CDR3 reads TGTGCCAGTACTACCGGGGCCGTCAATCAGCCCCAGCATTTT. Translated, it gives CASTTGAVNQPQHF.

The CDR3 bases are TGTGCCAGTAGTTGGGGGATTATGAACACTGAAGCTTTCTTT. It is translated as CASSWGIMNTEAFF. The chain carries TRBV19 and TRBJ1-1, with D possibly TRBD1 on 5 matching bases. The CDR3 sequence is 14 residues long. V was trimmed by 5 bases and J by 0 bases, leaving 10 bases between them. Germline CDR1 LNHDA, CDR2 SQIVND (reference sequence).

V usage is TRBV29-1 and J usage is TRBJ2-2; tentatively, D is TRBD1 (6 bases). The CDR3 is 14 amino acids. V was shortened by 4 bases and J by 0 bases, with 9 bases between the two germline ends. CDR1 and CDR2 from the germline V gene are SQVTM and ANQGSEA. CDR3 DNA: TGCAGCGTTGGGCAGGGGCCGAACACCGGGGAGCTGTTTTTT. Protein: CSVGQGPNTGELFF.

The chain employs TRBV19 and TRBJ2-3; TRBD2 matches at 10 bases. The CDR3 has 16 amino acids. Per germline, CDR1 LNHDA and CDR2 SQIVND (reference sequence). With V trimmed by 2 bases and J by 0 bases, 2 bases remained unmatched. CDR3 in amino acids: CASSIQLAGSTDTQYF. In DNA, the CDR3 is TGTGCCAGTAGTATACAACTAGCGGGAAGCACAGATACGCAGTATTTT.